Listed here is a single T cell receptor beta chain. Its specificity is not known. This sample is drawn from a study of cytotoxic CD8 clonotypes in ibrutinib-treated CLL. For the study at large: Among patients, around 25 responded partially and 2 completely; around 15 then stayed remitted and approximately twelve progressed after median about six years. Regarding the study as a whole: Rising at ibrutinib response, clonality subsequently fell back toward baseline at progression. Private clonotypes, not public ones, expanded at ibrutinib response.

Trimming stripped 1 base from V and 4 bases from J, with 14 bases between. The CDR3 is 16 amino acids. The V gene's germline CDR1 is SGHRS and CDR2 YFSETQ. Cryopreserved PBMCs provided about 2 micrograms of genomic DNA for the TCR beta libraries. Libraries were prepared by immunoSEQ multiplex PCR; TCRdb keeps only in-frame clonotypes and omits some of them. The table records 250,000 to 350,000 clones, roughly three quarters of them present only once. Sequencing was performed on PBMCs, taken at disease progression, from a patient treated with ibrutinib. The V gene is TRBV5-1, the J gene TRBJ2-2; D remains ambiguous. The clonotype originates from a human donor with chronic lymphocytic leukemia. Here the CDR3 DNA reads TGCGCCAGCAGCTTGATCACCCTCACGGGCACCGGGGAGCTGTTTTTT. Translated, it gives CASSLITLTGTGELFF. Supplemented by reference TRBV5-1 and TRBJ2-2, the full variable domain reads KAGVTQTPRYLIKTRGQQVTLSCSPISGHRSVSWYQQTPGQGLQFLFEYFSETQRNKGNFPGRFSGRQFSNSRSEMNVSTLELGDSALYLCASSLITLTGTGELFFGEGSRLTVL.